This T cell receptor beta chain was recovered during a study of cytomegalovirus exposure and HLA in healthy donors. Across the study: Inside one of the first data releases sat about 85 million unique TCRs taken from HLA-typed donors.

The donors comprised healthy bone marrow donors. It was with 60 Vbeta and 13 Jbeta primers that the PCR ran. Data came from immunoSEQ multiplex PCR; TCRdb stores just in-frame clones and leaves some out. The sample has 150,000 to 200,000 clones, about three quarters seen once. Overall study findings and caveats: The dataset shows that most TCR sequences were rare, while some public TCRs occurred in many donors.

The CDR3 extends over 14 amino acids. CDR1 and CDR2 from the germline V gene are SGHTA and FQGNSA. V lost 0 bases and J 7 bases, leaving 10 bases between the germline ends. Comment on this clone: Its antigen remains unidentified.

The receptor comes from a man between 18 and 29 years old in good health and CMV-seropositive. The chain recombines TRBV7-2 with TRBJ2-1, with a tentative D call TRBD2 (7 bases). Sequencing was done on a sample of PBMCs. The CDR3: CASSLAGGPNEQFF. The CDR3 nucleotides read TGTGCCAGCAGCTTAGCGGGGGGGCCGAATGAGCAGTTCTTC.